The TCR beta chain under discussion was sequenced for a study of CD8+CD57+ T cells in acquired aplastic anemia. About the research overall: Quantities of DNA derived from sorted CD4+ and CD8+ cells averaged around 3 ug.

The CDR3 length is 14 residues. Germline lookup yields CDR1 KGHDR and CDR2 SFDVKD. Trimming pared 3 bases from V and 3 bases from J, leaving 8 bases between. All patients picked for sequencing had shown, by flow cytometry, an expansion of CD8+CD57+ cells. Genomic DNA provided the template from which TCR beta VDJ and CDR3 profiles were obtained. In TCRdb, the reads were re-called with MiXCR into one record per CDR3 protein. The profile shows about 120,000 distinct CDR3 sequences, about 50% of them singletons. The chain employs TRBV24-1 and TRBJ2-1; D might be TRBD1 (5 bases). This sequence originates from a human donor with aplastic anemia. Sequencing was performed on sorted CD4+, CD8+, or CD8+CD57+ T cells (not recorded which) from PBMCs. The CDR3 here is CATSDADSYNEQFF. Here the CDR3 DNA reads TGTGCCACCAGTGATGCCGACAGCTACAATGAGCAGTTCTTC.